The 27 T cell receptor beta chains given below trace back to one sample, sequenced in a study of T cells in localized non-small cell lung cancer. Only in-frame clones appear in the TCRdb table, and some are missing; sequencing was by immunoSEQ multiplex PCR. The sample shows about 2,000 clones, 27% of them seen only once. The starting material was normal lung tissue next to the tumor, obtained before any cancer treatment. The receptors derive from an older female donor with stage I lung adenocarcinoma.

This clone was detected a few times. This chain links TRBV11-3 with TRBJ2-1; D unresolved. Germline V gene lookup returns CDR1 SGHNT and CDR2 YENEEA. V lost 4 bases, J lost 5 bases, and 15 bases lay in between. CDR3 length: 15 amino acids. CDR3 in amino acids: CASSSAGPGDNEQFF. CDR3 coding DNA: TGTGCCAGCAGCTCCGCCGGCCCCGGTGACAATGAGCAGTTCTTC.

The chain uses TRBV19 and TRBJ1-3, with D maybe TRBD1 (5 bases). The CDR3 totals 13 residues. V was clipped by 7 bases and J by 3 bases, with 10 bases between them. Germline CDR1 reads LNHDA; CDR2 reads SQIVND (reference sequence). The CDR3 region is CASTTVYGNTIYF. CDR3 DNA: TGTGCCAGTACGACAGTATATGGAAACACCATATATTTT.

The rearrangement joins TRBV11-3 to TRBJ1-2, with D possibly TRBD1 on 5 matching bases. The CDR3 extends over 14 amino acids. V gave up 1 base and J gave up 6 bases, with 12 bases separating them. The germline V gene has CDR1 SGHNT and CDR2 YENEEA. CDR3 in amino acids: CASSLGRGTHGYTF. The CDR3 DNA sequence: TGTGCCAGCAGCTTAGGTCGAGGGACTCATGGCTACACCTTC.

This clone was seen a few times. The V call is TRBV6-8, the J call TRBJ1-6, with TRBD1 matching over 7 bases. CDR1 and CDR2 from the germline V gene are MNHGY and SAAAGT. Losses at the gene ends were 7 bases for V and 7 bases for J; bases not matched to a gene: 7. This CDR3 comprises 14 residues. CDR3 protein: CASTAGGQNSPLHF. CDR3 in DNA: TGTGCCAGCACCGCGGGGGGACAGAATTCACCCCTCCACTTT.

CDR3 nucleotides: TGTGCCAGCAGCCCCAAGGGTGAGCGGGGGGGCCGATGGTCCCAGTACTTC. Protein: CASSPKGERGGRWSQYF. This chain joins TRBV14 and TRBJ2-5; 10 positions match TRBD2. Losses at the gene ends were 4 bases for V and 9 bases for J; bases not matched to a gene: 17. This CDR3 has 17 amino acids. The germline CDR1 and CDR2 sequences are SGHDN and FVKESK.

The gene calls are TRBV19 and TRBJ1-1; D remains ambiguous. The CDR3 spans 16 residues. Germline CDR1 LNHDA, CDR2 SQIVND (reference sequence). The ends were cut back, 6 bases at V and 2 bases at J, with 19 bases in the middle. The CDR3 sequence is CASRSEGQRANTEAFF. In DNA form, the CDR3 reads TGTGCCAGTAGGTCAGAAGGTCAGCGTGCAAACACTGAAGCTTTCTTT.

The J gene is TRBJ2-2, the V gene TRBV29-1; D gene unclear. The germline V and J ends were trimmed by 4 bases and 2 bases, with 14 bases remaining between them. This CDR3 has 15 residues. Germline V gene data show CDR1 as SQVTM and CDR2 as ANQGSEA. CDR3 sequence (DNA): TGCAGCGTTGTGCCCCAGGACCTAAACACCGGGGAGCTGTTTTTT. Amino acid sequence: CSVVPQDLNTGELFF.

The DNA for the CDR3 is TGTGCCTGGAGTGTAAAGGGTGCGAACACTGAAGCTTTCTTT. Its translation: CAWSVKGANTEAFF. The chain joins TRBV30 to TRBJ1-1; D is ambiguous. The germline CDR1 and CDR2 sequences are GTSNPN and SVGIG (reference sequence). Trimming stripped 0 bases from V and 1 base from J, with 9 bases between. The CDR3 has 14 residues.

The gene calls are TRBV9 and TRBJ2-1, with D possibly TRBD1 on 6 matching bases. This CDR3 has 13 residues. Germline loops: CDR1 SGDLS, CDR2 YYNGEE. Trimming cost V 5 bases and J 7 bases, with 13 bases left between them. CDR3 DNA: TGTGCCAGCAGTGAACAGGGTTTGAATGAGCAGTTCTTC. It translates to CASSEQGLNEQFF.

The V and J genes are TRBV28 and TRBJ2-5; TRBD1 aligns across 7 bases. Trimming cost V 6 bases and J 2 bases; bases outside gene matches: 6. CDR1 is MDHEN and CDR2 is SYDVKM in the germline V gene. The CDR3 is made up of 14 amino acids. CDR3 sequence: CASSLGTVQETQYF. The CDR3 nucleotides are TGTGCCAGCAGCCTCGGGACAGTTCAAGAGACCCAGTACTTC.

This chain links TRBV6-8 with TRBJ2-7; D is unclear. The CDR3 sequence is 14 residues long. V was shortened by 0 bases and J by 6 bases, with 12 bases between the two germline ends. Germline V gene data show CDR1 as MNHGY and CDR2 as SAAAGT. The CDR3 region has the DNA TGTGCCAGCAGTTACTCGAGGTTAGGTCGCGAGCAGTACTTC. As protein: CASSYSRLGREQYF.

The chain combines TRBV5-1 with TRBJ2-7, with D possibly being TRBD1 (5 bases). The CDR3 extends over 15 amino acids. Germline CDR1 is SGHRS and CDR2 is YFSETQ. V lost 2 bases and J lost 3, with 15 bases in between. This CDR3 reads CASSFLWGRDYEQYF. The CDR3 coding sequence is TGCGCCAGCAGCTTCCTCTGGGGCAGGGACTACGAGCAGTACTTC.

The chain has TRBV5-1 and TRBJ2-3; 7 bases align to TRBD2. The CDR3 totals 15 residues. Germline trimming cut 0 bases from V and 5 bases from J; bases unmatched to any gene: 6. Germline V gives CDR1 SGHRS, CDR2 YFSETQ. The chain's CDR3 is CASSLDPGGRDTQYF. The DNA for the CDR3 is TGCGCCAGCAGCTTGGATCCGGGAGGTAGAGATACGCAGTATTTT.

This clone was recorded a few times. The genes are TRBV11-3 and TRBJ2-1; the D is unclear. The CDR3 length is 14 residues. V lost 2 bases and J 11 bases, leaving 16 bases between the germline ends. Germline values: CDR1 SGHNT, CDR2 YENEEA. DNA of the CDR3: TGTGCCAGCAGCTTAATGGTGGGGATGGGGAAGCAGTTCTTC. This encodes CASSLMVGMGKQFF.

This clone was seen only a few times. The chain has TRBV2 and TRBJ2-3, with D perhaps matching TRBD1 (6 bases). The ends were cut back, 5 bases at V and 7 bases at J, with 16 bases in the middle. Germline V CDR1 and CDR2: SNHLY, FYNNEI. This CDR3 comprises 14 residues. This CDR3 is CASSTTGTTNTQYF. CDR3 sequence (DNA): TGTGCCAGCAGTACCACCGGGACAACAAATACGCAGTATTTT.

The rearrangement links TRBV18 to TRBJ2-7, with TRBD1 matching over 11 bases. The CDR3 sequence is 15 residues long. In germline, CDR1 is KGHSH, CDR2 LQKENI. V was clipped by 4 bases and J by 5 bases; unmatched bases: 7. CDR3 DNA sequence: TGTGCCAGCTCACAGCCCGGGACAGGGGGTCACGAGCAGTACTTC. Translated, it gives CASSQPGTGGHEQYF.

This clone was found a few times. The V gene is TRBV6-1, the J gene TRBJ1-2; D is unclear. CDR1 and CDR2 (germline): MNHNS, SASEGT. Trimming pared 1 base from V and 2 bases from J, leaving 5 bases between. The CDR3 is 13 residues long. The CDR3 region has the DNA TGTGCCAGCAGTGAAGACAGCAACTATGGCTACACCTTC. Encoded protein: CASSEDSNYGYTF.

This clone was detected only a few times. The chain uses TRBV6-8 and TRBJ2-7; D assignment may be TRBD1 or TRBD2 (5 bases each). The CDR3 totals 13 residues. Germline V gives CDR1 MNHGY, CDR2 SAAAGT. The germline V and J ends were trimmed by 5 bases and 7 bases, with 15 bases remaining between them. CDR3: CASSLLRGREQYF. The DNA of the CDR3 is TGTGCCAGCAGTCTCCTGAGGGGTAGGGAGCAGTACTTC.

The chain is built from TRBV28 and TRBJ2-2; 12 bases match TRBD1. The germline V gene has CDR1 MDHEN and CDR2 SYDVKM. V shed 5 bases and J 6 bases; nucleotides not matched to a gene: 4. The CDR3 totals 15 residues. CDR3 coding DNA: TGTGCCAGCAGTCGCGGGACAGGGGGCCCCGGGGAGCTGTTTTTT. Protein sequence: CASSRGTGGPGELFF.

This clone has only a few counts. The V call is TRBV18, the J call TRBJ1-1, with D tentatively TRBD1 (5 bases). The CDR3 is made up of 15 amino acids. Trimming took off 4 bases at V and 3 bases at J, with 15 bases between the two ends. Germline CDR1 and CDR2: KGHSH and LQKENI. CDR3 bases: TGTGCCAGCTCACAAGGGACCCCATGGGACACTGAAGCTTTCTTT. Amino acids: CASSQGTPWDTEAFF.

The chain recombines TRBV30 with TRBJ2-3; possibly TRBD2 for D (6 bases). V was clipped by 5 bases and J by 6 bases, with 18 bases between them. The CDR3 has 14 residues. Germline CDR1 is GTSNPN and CDR2 is SVGIG (reference sequence). This chain's CDR3 is CAWSSGSSADTQYF. Here the CDR3 DNA reads TGTGCCTGGTCCTCCGGGAGTAGCGCCGATACGCAGTATTTT.

The chain recombines TRBV18 with TRBJ1-1; D is ambiguous. The germline CDR1 and CDR2 sequences are KGHSH and LQKENI. The CDR3 spans 14 residues. The V end was cut by 3 bases, the J end by 2 bases, with 10 bases between. The CDR3 spells CASSPQHANTEAFF. In DNA, the CDR3 is TGTGCCAGCTCACCCCAACATGCTAACACTGAAGCTTTCTTT.

The chain uses TRBV14 and TRBJ1-3; D unresolved. CDR1 and CDR2 from the germline V gene are SGHDN and FVKESK. This CDR3 is 16 amino acids long. Deletions cut 0 bases from V and 3 bases from J, with 12 bases between. CDR3 coding DNA: TGTGCCAGCAGCCAAGATCTTGGCCCGGTTGGAAACACCATATATTTT. It encodes CASSQDLGPVGNTIYF.

This chain links TRBV29-1 with TRBJ2-7, with D maybe TRBD2 (5 bases). Germline V lookup: CDR1 SQVTM, CDR2 ANQGSEA. The CDR3 is made up of 12 amino acids. Deletions cut 5 bases from V and 0 bases from J, with 8 bases between. CDR3 DNA sequence: TGCAGCGTTCGGGGTAACTCCTACGAGCAGTACTTC. Its protein is CSVRGNSYEQYF.

In this sample, this clone turned up a few times. The chain recombines TRBV7-4 with TRBJ1-6; a possible D gene is TRBD1 (5 bases). Germline V lookup: CDR1 SGHVT, CDR2 SQSDAQ. Between the trimmed V and J ends, which lost 6 bases and 7 bases, there was a span of 13 bases. This CDR3 is built from 14 residues. CDR3 DNA: TGTGCCAGCAGTCCCATGGGGGGAAATTCACCCCTCCACTTT. Translated, it gives CASSPMGGNSPLHF.

By share, this clone ranks as large. V gene TRBV4-1 combines with J gene TRBJ1-5; D gene uncertain. Germline-derived CDR1 and CDR2 are MGHRA and YSYEKL. The V and J ends lost 0 bases and 0 bases respectively, with 12 bases between them. CDR3 length: 17 residues. CDR3 sequence: CASSQEGGRASNQPQHF. In DNA form, the CDR3 reads TGCGCCAGCAGCCAAGAAGGAGGGAGGGCTAGCAATCAGCCCCAGCATTTT.

The chain combines TRBV19 with TRBJ2-1, with D possibly TRBD1 on 5 matching bases. This CDR3 has 15 amino acids. The V gene's germline CDR1 is LNHDA and CDR2 SQIVND (reference sequence). Trimming left V 3 bases short and J 3 bases short, with 12 bases between. The CDR3 DNA sequence: TGTGCCAGTAGTATCAGTACCGACAGCTACAATGAGCAGTTCTTC. Amino acid sequence: CASSISTDSYNEQFF.